This T cell receptor beta chain was captured by sequencing in a study of cytomegalovirus exposure and HLA in healthy donors (dated by TCRdb to about 2017). Regarding the study in general: An earlier analysis of several hundred of the donors reported 276 Gb of sequence data and around 120 million unique TCR beta sequences obtained from around 190 million T cells. Approximately 310 gigabases of sequencing data and approximately 85 million unique TCR sequences were included in an early release covering about 700 HLA-typed donors. Among the roughly 400 genotyped donors, around 79% belonged to the genetic ancestry cluster associated with self-reported Caucasian donors. The study aimed to test whether cataloging public T cell receptors could reveal signatures of past pathogen exposure. Using immunosequencing, the study profiled T cell repertoires from some 670 subjects and related those repertoires to cytomegalovirus serostatus. In addition to the first cohort of 666 subjects, a separate validation cohort of over 90 different subjects was used. To predict cytomegalovirus infection status, the study brought together high-throughput TCR immunosequencing, statistical association of individual TCRs with disease status, and machine learning. A later analysis re-examined previously published TCR beta repertoires from more than 550 donors and added high-resolution HLA genotyping to investigate patterns of TCR occurrence. In the later analysis, no new phenotypic data were used to find candidate immune exposures; instead, reliance was placed on TCR beta sequences and their occurrence across donors. To decide whether each TCR beta V gene segment behaved as functional or pseudogenic, an earlier analysis of approximately 590 of the donors relied on high-throughput TCR beta sequencing. Donor age, sex, ethnicity and CMV serostatus were compiled alongside the repertoire data. A later genetic analysis used genome-wide SNP genotypes for about 60% of the roughly 700 donors, treating that subset as a discovery cohort. All discovery cohort repertoires had been generated on a single sequencing platform. HLA typing covered class I and class II loci at four-digit resolution. The number of donors typed differed by locus, with 629-630 for A, B, C, DRB1 and DQB1, more than 500 for DQA1, 606 for DPA1, and some 440 for DPB1. Roughly five DR-DQ haplotypes were treated as single units for association and clustering because of strong linkage in the cohort. Among about 400 genotyped donors of the cohort, an average of roughly 230,000 unique TCR beta nucleotide sequences was sequenced per donor, of which about 19% were non-productive.

General study outcomes and caveats: Most CMV-associated TCR beta chains appeared to be HLA-restricted in a later analysis, and the HLA associations seemed to be driven largely by CMV exposure. Because counts were too low, under 20 rarely observed V segments, including chromosome 9 orphons, were left out of the earlier analysis of approximately 500 of the donors. In a later analysis, HLA-associated TCR beta chains were found to be more clonally expanded and to have lower generation probabilities than equally common non-associated chains. A later genetic analysis reported fewer N-insertions in productive TCRs among donors in an Asian-associated ancestry cluster than the approximately 700-donor mean. A later genetic analysis associated a missense DCLRE1C variant with V-gene and J-gene trimming of TCR beta chains, and an independent cohort replicated the association. Because HLA typing was missing for some donors at each locus, association tests included only the typed subset. The authors suggested that the approach could potentially be generalized to other disease states and immunological phenotypes. This cohort had only TCR beta chains sequenced, and the lack of alpha or paired-chain data limited which features could be detected. According to a later analysis, parvovirus B19, influenza, CMV and Epstein-Barr virus appeared linked to several top co-occurrence clusters. Because the 87-base-pair reads could not distinguish some IMGT-functional V segments, including TRBV6-2 and TRBV6-3, those segments were excluded. The classifier was reported to diagnose cytomegalovirus status with high specificity and sensitivity in both the original cohort and the validation cohort. In a later analysis, the rate of TCR association differed among HLA loci, with DRB1 alleles having the most associated TCRs and HLA-C alleles having the fewest. Specific HLA alleles were associated with 15,000 to 20,000 TCR beta sequences at a false discovery rate of 0.05 in a later analysis. In an earlier analysis of 450 to 750 of the donors, most TCR beta V segments appeared in productive rearrangements about 90% or about 30% of the time, broadly matching IMGT annotations. A further reported finding was that TCR beta sequences accurately predicted the HLA-A and HLA-B alleles for most subjects in the first cohort. A cluster of highly shared sequence variants was judged likely to be a technical artifact of the sequencing pipeline. The study listed approximately 160 TCR beta chains as associated with cytomegalovirus. Across donors, most TCR sequences were observed very rarely, whereas some public TCRs were present in many individuals. The only immune exposure information available for the cohort was CMV serostatus. Sequencing depth was assumed to be roughly uniform across donors in the presence/absence analyses, though that assumption may not hold. When HLA alleles, especially DR and DQ, strongly co-occurred, attributing TCR associations to individual alleles was difficult. A few of the identified cytomegalovirus-associated TCR beta chains were confirmed in vitro to be specific for cytomegalovirus antigens. Correlated functional status among segregating V segments might be attributable to linkage disequilibrium, but an unknown experimental factor could not be ruled out.

From cysteine to phenylalanine, the CDR3 is 15 amino acids long. CDR3 DNA only is kept here, 45 bases in frame from base 1. The CDR1 and CDR2 encoded by the germline V gene are KGHSH and LQKENI. V loses 4 bases at its end and J loses 5 bases; junction bases beyond the gene matches: 10. With regard to this clone: Its target antigen remains unknown. It has no much larger one-base neighbor in the sample; base qualities were not kept.

The cohort was made up of under 800 healthy bone marrow donors. At the time of sampling, every cohort member was nominally healthy, though immune exposures that went unrecorded were likely present. The donor tested CMV seropositive and was one of the 289 seropositive cohort members. Every donor gave a peripheral blood sample, and the peripheral blood mononuclear cells from that sample were used for TCR beta sequencing. The Qiagen DNeasy Blood Extraction Kit was used to extract genomic DNA from the blood cell samples. The library was built by means of the immunoSEQ multiplex PCR assay. The multiplex PCR relied on a mix of 60 forward primers for TCR Vbeta segments and 13 reverse primers for TCR Jbeta segments. The CDR3 region of rearranged TCR beta genes was amplified from genomic DNA by a multiplex PCR assay. The Illumina HiSeq System was used to sequence the amplified TCR beta libraries as 87-base-pair reads. The authors' analysis ran thus. A later analysis tallied tens of millions of unique TCR beta chains across the 666 repertoires, and approximately 12 million of those chains were shared by two or more donors. A nearest-neighbor algorithm error-corrected the raw reads and collapsed the reads into unique sequences, merging closely related sequences to remove PCR and sequencing errors. CDR3 sequences were aligned to IMGT reference sequences to assign V, D and J gene segments. For a sequence to be retained, a match of at least six nucleotides to both a V gene segment and a J gene segment was required. A rearrangement was called productive if the CDR3 had no stop codons and remained in frame with V and J, and every other rearrangement was called non-productive. CDR3 was defined by IMGT convention, running from the second conserved V-encoded cysteine to the conserved J-encoded phenylalanine. Sequences without an unambiguous match to a single V gene segment were excluded from the earlier analysis of a few hundred of the donors. An earlier analysis of a few hundred of the donors called V segments functional above 56.7% productive rearrangements and segregating when the between-donor standard deviation exceeded 5%. A statistical classification framework was built to diagnose cytomegalovirus status from the catalog of TCR beta chain sequences. V and J gene assignment, in a later analysis, came from comparing TCR nucleotide sequences with IMGT/GENE-DB human TR gene sequences. The TCRdist pipeline was used in a later analysis to assign CDR3 sequences and most-parsimonious VDJ recombination scenarios. In a later analysis, each TCR beta chain was defined by its CDR3 amino acid sequence together with its V-gene family, and reads without a unique V-gene family were excluded. In a later analysis, around 650 highly shared, low-generation-probability nucleotide sequences were removed to address suspected cross-contamination and a sequencing artifact. In a later analysis, a clonal expansion index was calculated for each public chain from normalized within-repertoire ranks of inferred template counts. A later analysis computed generation probabilities with a VDJ recombination model fitted to out-of-frame rearrangements, and checked the results against IGoR. In a later analysis, TCR-TCR, TCR-HLA and TCR-CMV co-occurrence was scored with hypergeometric tests, and a repertoire-size bias correction was applied to TCR pairs. A later analysis estimated false discovery rates by permuting HLA or CMV assignments 20 times. In a later analysis, co-occurring TCRs were grouped using DBSCAN, and TCRdist sequence similarity was added for clustering within HLA-allele-positive subsets. Repertoires with fewer than 30,000 or more than 120,000 public chains were left out of co-occurrence clustering, as were about five repertoires with anomalous nucleotide sharing. Drawn from immuneACCESS, this table holds only the in-frame rearrangements with V and J called that TCRdb kept. Clones are partly lost; checked studies trace under half to an unresolved V gene and leave the rest unexplained. That table is the source of V, J and clone size, and D and trimming were worked out from the DNA. Across this sample there are about 130,000 clones, with roughly 72% seen only once. 4% of the sample goes to the ten largest clones.

The sequenced sample consisted of PBMCs. Recombination connected TRBV18 to TRBJ2-7; the junction holds 8 bases that match TRBD1. This clonotype was obtained from a man aged 40-49 years in good health and CMV-seropositive. The bases read TGTGCCAGCTCACGCCCGGGACAGGACGTCCACGAGCAGTACTTC. It translates as CASSRPGQDVHEQYF.